This TCR beta chain comes out of a study of vaccination and CD4 T cells after COVID-19. In the study overall: Spike peptides, overlapping and drawn from SARS-CoV-2, HCoV-NL63, HCoV-OC43 and HCoV-229E, were used to stimulate cells.

To note about this clonotype: The target antigen is unknown.

Germline V gene data show CDR1 as MNHNS and CDR2 as SASEGT. This CDR3 is built from 16 residues. V lost 5 bases and J lost 2; bases outside the gene matches: 5. The Oncomine TCR Beta short-read assay was applied to DNA of cultured CD4+ T cells. The genomic DNA was obtained from cultured CD4+ T cells by extraction with the QIAamp micro DNA kit. TCRdb reprocessed the PCR reads via MiXCR and lists one record per CDR3 protein. The table includes about 19,000 distinct CDR3 sequences, under 25% detected once. The treatment here: approximately 11-day PBMC culture with coronavirus spike peptide pools or control peptides (ViraFEST assay). Positive PCR dates ranged from March to December 2020; these dates predated US Alpha, Beta and Delta variants.

Sequencing was performed on cultured CD4+ T cells from blood. The V call is TRBV6-1, the J call TRBJ2-1; 11 nucleotides align to TRBD2. The receptor was derived from a human donor with COVID-19. The CDR3 DNA reads as TGTGCCAGCAGTAAAATAGCGGGGGGGCCCTACAATGAGCAGTTCTTC. Translating it yields CASSKIAGGPYNEQFF.